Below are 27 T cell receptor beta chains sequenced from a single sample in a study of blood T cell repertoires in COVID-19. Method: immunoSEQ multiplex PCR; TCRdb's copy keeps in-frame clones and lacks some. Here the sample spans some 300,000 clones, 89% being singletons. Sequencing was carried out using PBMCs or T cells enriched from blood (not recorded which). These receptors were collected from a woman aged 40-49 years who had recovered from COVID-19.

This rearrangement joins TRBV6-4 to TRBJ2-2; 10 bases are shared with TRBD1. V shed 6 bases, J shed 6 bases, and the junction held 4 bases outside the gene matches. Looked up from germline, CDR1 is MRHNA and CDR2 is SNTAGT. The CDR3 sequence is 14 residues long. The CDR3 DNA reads TGTGCCAGCAGAACGGGACAGGGGTCCGGGGAGCTGTTTTTT. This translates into CASRTGQGSGELFF.

The CDR3 nucleotides are TGTGCCACAGGCGGGGGAGAGACCCAGTACTTC. Residues: CATGGGETQYF. The chain carries TRBV19 and TRBJ2-5, with 7 bases identical to TRBD2. The V segment lost 10 bases and the J segment 4 bases; nucleotides outside the gene matches: 3. The CDR3 has 11 amino acids. Germline CDR1 and CDR2: LNHDA and SQIVND (reference sequence).

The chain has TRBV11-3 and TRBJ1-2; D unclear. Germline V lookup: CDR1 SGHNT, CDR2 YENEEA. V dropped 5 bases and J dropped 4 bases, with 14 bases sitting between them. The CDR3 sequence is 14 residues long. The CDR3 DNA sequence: TGTGCCAGCAGCCGAAGTAGCCGACCCTATGGCTACACCTTC. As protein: CASSRSSRPYGYTF.

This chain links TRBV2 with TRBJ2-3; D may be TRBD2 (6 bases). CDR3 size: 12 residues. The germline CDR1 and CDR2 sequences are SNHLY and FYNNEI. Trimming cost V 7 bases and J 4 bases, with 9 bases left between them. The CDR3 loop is CASTEGSDTQYF. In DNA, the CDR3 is TGTGCCAGCACGGAGGGATCAGATACGCAGTATTTT.

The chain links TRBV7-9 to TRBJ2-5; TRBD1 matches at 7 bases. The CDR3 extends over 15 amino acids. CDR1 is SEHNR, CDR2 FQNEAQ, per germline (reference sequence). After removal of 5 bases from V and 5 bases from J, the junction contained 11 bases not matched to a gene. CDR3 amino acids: CASSLLTGVGETQYF. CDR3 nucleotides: TGTGCCAGCAGCCTCTTAACAGGGGTTGGGGAGACCCAGTACTTC.

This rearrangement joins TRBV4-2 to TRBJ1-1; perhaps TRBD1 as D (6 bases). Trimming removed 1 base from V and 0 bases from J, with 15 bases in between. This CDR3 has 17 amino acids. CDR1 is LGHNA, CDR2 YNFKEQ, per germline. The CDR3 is CASSQVGAGALNTEAFF. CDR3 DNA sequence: TGTGCCAGCAGCCAAGTCGGGGCAGGGGCGCTGAACACTGAAGCTTTCTTT.

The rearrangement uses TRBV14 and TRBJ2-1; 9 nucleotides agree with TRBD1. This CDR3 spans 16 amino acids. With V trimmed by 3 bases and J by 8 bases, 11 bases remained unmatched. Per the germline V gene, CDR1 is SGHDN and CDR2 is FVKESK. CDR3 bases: TGTGCCAGCAGCCAGAATACCGGGACAGGGTTCTATGAGCAGTTCTTC. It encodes CASSQNTGTGFYEQFF.

The CDR3 nucleotides are TGTGCCATCACCGGGGTAGCGGGAGATGTGGCGAACACCGGGGAGCTGTTTTTT. It yields the protein CAITGVAGDVANTGELFF. The chain is built from TRBV10-3 and TRBJ2-2; 9 bases line up with TRBD2. Germline CDR1 reads ENHRY; CDR2 reads SYGVKD. Trimming at V came to 7 bases and at J to 0 bases, leaving 12 bases not matched to a gene. The CDR3 is made up of 18 amino acids.

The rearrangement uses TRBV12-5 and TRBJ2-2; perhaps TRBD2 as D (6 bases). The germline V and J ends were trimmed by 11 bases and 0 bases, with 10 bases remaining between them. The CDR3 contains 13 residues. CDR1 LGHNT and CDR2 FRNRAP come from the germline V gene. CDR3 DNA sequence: TGTGCTTCTCGGGGGTCGAACACCGGGGAGCTGTTTTTT. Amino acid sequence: CASRGSNTGELFF. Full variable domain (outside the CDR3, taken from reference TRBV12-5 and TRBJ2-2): DARVTQTPRHKVTEMGQEVTMRCQPILGHNTVFWYRQTMMQGLELLAYFRNRAPLDDSGMPKDRFSAEMPDATLATLKIQPSEPRDSAVYFCASRGSNTGELFFGEGSRLTVL.

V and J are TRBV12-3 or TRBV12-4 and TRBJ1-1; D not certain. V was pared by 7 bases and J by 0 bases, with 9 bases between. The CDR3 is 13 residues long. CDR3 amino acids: CASTLSLNTEAFF. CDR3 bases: TGTGCCAGCACTCTCTCCTTGAACACTGAAGCTTTCTTT.

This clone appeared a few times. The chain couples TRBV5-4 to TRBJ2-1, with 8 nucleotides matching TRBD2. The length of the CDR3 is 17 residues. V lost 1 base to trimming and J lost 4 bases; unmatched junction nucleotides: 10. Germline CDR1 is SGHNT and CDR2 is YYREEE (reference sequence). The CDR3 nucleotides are TGTGCCAGCAGCTTGTTTAGGGGTAGCGGGAAGTACAATGAGCAGTTCTTC. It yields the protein CASSLFRGSGKYNEQFF.

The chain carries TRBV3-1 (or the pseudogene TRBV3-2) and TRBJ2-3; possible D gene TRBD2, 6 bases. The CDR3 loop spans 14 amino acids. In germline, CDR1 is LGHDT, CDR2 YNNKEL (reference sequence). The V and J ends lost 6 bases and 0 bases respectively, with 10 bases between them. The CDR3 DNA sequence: TGTGCCAGCAGTCATAGCGGAAGCACAGATACGCAGTATTTT. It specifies CASSHSGSTDTQYF.

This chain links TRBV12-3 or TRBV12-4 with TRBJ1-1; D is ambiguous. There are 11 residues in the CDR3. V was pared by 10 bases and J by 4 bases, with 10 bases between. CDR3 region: CAIGRSTEAFF. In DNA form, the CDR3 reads TGTGCCATCGGGAGGAGCACTGAAGCTTTCTTT.

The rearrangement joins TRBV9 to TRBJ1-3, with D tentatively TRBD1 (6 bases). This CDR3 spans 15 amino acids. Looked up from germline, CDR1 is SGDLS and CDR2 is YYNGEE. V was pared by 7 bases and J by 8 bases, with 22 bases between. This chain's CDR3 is CASGQGQIPGDTIYF. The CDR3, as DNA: TGTGCCAGCGGCCAGGGGCAGATTCCTGGGGACACCATATATTTT. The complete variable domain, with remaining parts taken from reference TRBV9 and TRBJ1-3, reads DSGVTQTPKHLITATGQRVTLRCSPRSGDLSVYWYQQSLDQGLQFLIQYYNGEERAKGNILERFSAQQFPDLHSELNLSSLELGDSALYFCASGQGQIPGDTIYFGEGSWLTVV.

The CDR3 DNA sequence: TGTGCCATCAGGAGGGGACAGGGATTCGAGCAGTACTTC. Protein product: CAIRRGQGFEQYF. J is TRBJ2-7 and V is TRBV10-3, with 9 bases aligning to TRBD1. The junction had 6 bases not matched to a gene; V was cut back by 6 bases and J by 6 bases. Germline lookup yields CDR1 ENHRY and CDR2 SYGVKD. The CDR3 contains 13 residues.

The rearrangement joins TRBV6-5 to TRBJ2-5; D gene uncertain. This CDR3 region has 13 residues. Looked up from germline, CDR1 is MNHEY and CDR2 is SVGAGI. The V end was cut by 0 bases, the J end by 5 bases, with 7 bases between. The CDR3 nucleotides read TGTGCCAGCAGTTACTCGAACGGGGAGACCCAGTACTTC. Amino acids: CASSYSNGETQYF.

CDR3 coding DNA: TGTGCCACCAGCAGAGATCAAGGCCGAGAGGAGTTCTTC. Translating gives CATSRDQGREEFF. The J gene is TRBJ2-1, the V gene TRBV15, with D hard to call. Trimming stripped 0 bases from V and 14 bases from J, with 14 bases between. Germline CDR1 and CDR2: LNHNV and YYDKDF (reference sequence). The CDR3 extends over 13 amino acids.

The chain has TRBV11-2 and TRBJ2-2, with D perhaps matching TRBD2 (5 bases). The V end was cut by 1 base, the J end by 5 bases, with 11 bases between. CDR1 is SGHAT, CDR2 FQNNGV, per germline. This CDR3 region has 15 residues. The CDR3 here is CASSLVRTGTGELFF. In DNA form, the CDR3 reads TGTGCCAGCAGCTTAGTCCGGACGGGGACCGGGGAGCTGTTTTTT. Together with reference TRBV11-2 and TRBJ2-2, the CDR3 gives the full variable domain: EAGVAQSPRYKIIEKRQSVAFWCNPISGHATLYWYQQILGQGPKLLIQFQNNGVVDDSQLPKDRFSAERLKGVDSTLKIQPAKLEDSAVYLCASSLVRTGTGELFFGEGSRLTVL.

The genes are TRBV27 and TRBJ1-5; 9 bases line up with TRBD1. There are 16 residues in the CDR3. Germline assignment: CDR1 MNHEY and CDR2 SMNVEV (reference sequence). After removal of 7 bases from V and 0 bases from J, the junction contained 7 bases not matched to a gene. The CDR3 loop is CASTEGQGDSNQPQHF. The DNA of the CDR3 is TGTGCCAGCACCGAGGGACAGGGAGATAGCAATCAGCCCCAGCATTTT.

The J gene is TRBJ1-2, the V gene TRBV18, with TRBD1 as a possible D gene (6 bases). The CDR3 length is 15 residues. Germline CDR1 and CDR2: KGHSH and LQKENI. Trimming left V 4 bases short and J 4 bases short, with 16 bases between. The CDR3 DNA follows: TGTGCCAGCTCACGGTCGATTGGACAGCTCTATGGCTACACCTTC. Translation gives CASSRSIGQLYGYTF.

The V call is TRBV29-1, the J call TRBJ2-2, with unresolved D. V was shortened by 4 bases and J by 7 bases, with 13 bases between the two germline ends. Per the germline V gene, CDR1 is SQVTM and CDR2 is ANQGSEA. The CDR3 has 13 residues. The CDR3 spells CSVAPDTGGELFF. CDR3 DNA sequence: TGCAGCGTTGCTCCTGATACCGGCGGGGAGCTGTTTTTT.

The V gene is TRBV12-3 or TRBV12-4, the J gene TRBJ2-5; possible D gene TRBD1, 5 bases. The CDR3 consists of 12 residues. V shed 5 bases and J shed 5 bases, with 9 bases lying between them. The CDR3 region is CASSAGRETQYF. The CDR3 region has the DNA TGTGCCAGCAGTGCAGGGCGGGAGACCCAGTACTTC.

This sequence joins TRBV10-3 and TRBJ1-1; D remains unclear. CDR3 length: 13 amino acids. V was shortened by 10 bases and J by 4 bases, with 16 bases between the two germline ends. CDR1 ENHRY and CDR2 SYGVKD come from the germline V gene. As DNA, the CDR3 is TGTGCCAGCAGCATAGGAGAGGGCACTGAAGCTTTCTTT. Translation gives CASSIGEGTEAFF.

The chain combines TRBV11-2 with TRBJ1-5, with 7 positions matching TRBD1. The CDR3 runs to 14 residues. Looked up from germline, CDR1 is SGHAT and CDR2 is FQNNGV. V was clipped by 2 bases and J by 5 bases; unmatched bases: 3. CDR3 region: CASSLQGEYQPQHF. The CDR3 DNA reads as TGTGCCAGCAGCTTACAGGGGGAATATCAGCCCCAGCATTTT.

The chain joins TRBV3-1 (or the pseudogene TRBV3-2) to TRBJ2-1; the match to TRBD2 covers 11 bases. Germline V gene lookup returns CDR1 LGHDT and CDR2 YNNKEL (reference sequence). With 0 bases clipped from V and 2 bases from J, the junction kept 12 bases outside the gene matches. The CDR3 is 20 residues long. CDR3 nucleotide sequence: TGTGCCAGCAGCCAAGATAGGGGAACTAGCGGGAGTCCTACCTACAATGAGCAGTTCTTC. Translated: CASSQDRGTSGSPTYNEQFF.

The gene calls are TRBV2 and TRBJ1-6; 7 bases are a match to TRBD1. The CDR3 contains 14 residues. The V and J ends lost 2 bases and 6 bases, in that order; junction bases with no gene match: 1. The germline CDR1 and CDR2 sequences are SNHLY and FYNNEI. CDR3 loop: CASSEHRGNSPLHF. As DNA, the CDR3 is TGTGCCAGCAGTGAACACAGGGGTAATTCACCCCTCCACTTT.

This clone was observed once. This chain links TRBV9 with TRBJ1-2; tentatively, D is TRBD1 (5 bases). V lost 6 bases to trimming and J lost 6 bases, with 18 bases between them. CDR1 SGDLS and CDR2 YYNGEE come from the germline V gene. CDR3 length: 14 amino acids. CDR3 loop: CASNPGLEPHGYTF. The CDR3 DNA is TGTGCCAGCAACCCGGGACTCGAACCTCATGGCTACACCTTC.